The 23 T cell receptor beta chains reported below all come from one sample, sequenced in a study of control samples from healthy donors and cancer patients. Only in-frame clones appear in the TCRdb table, and some are missing; sequencing was by immunoSEQ multiplex PCR. The table records about 84,000 clones, around 84% of them present only once. Material: PBMCs. These receptors came from a man in his sixties with head and neck cancer.

The J gene is TRBJ2-7, the V gene TRBV11-2, with 10 bases aligning to TRBD1. This CDR3 region has 16 residues. CDR1 and CDR2 from the germline V gene are SGHAT and FQNNGV. J was trimmed by 3 bases and V by 0 bases; bases with no gene match: 5. CDR3 loop: CASSLEPGQGSYEQYF. The DNA of the CDR3 is TGTGCCAGCAGCTTAGAACCGGGACAGGGGAGCTACGAGCAGTACTTC.

The gene calls are TRBV9 and TRBJ2-7, with 7 bases aligning to TRBD2. Per germline, CDR1 SGDLS and CDR2 YYNGEE. The junction had 9 bases not matched to a gene; V was cut back by 3 bases and J by 6 bases. CDR3 length: 14 amino acids. CDR3 residues: CASSGGLYPIEQYF. As DNA, the CDR3 is TGTGCCAGCAGCGGGGGACTATACCCTATCGAGCAGTACTTC.

A note on this clone: The junction does not match germline at one end; this may be a read error. The V and J genes are TRBV4-1 and TRBJ2-7, with D possibly being TRBD2 (6 bases). Germline CDR1 and CDR2: MGHRA and YSYEKL. There are 14 residues in the CDR3. The CDR3 DNA reads as TGCGCCAGCAGCCACGGGGACTCGATCTACGGGCAGTACTTC. Its protein product is CASSHGDSIYGQYF.

The chain employs TRBV28 and TRBJ1-1, with D maybe TRBD1 (5 bases). Germline V gene sequence: CDR1 MDHEN, CDR2 SYDVKM. The CDR3 has 13 residues. Trimming removed 8 bases at V and 4 bases at J, with 14 bases between. This CDR3 is CASLPGHATEAFF. As DNA, the CDR3 is TGTGCCAGCCTCCCCGGACACGCCACTGAAGCTTTCTTT.

J is TRBJ2-1 and V is TRBV18; weak D call: TRBD2 (5 bases). The V and J ends lost 0 bases and 7 bases respectively, with 7 bases between them. The germline gives CDR1 KGHSH, CDR2 LQKENI. The CDR3 covers 13 residues. The CDR3 DNA sequence: TGTGCCAGCTCACCACCCGGGGAAAATGAGCAGTTCTTC. Protein product: CASSPPGENEQFF.

The chain has TRBV10-3 and TRBJ1-6; D ambiguous. CDR3 length: 12 residues. Germline V CDR1 and CDR2: ENHRY, SYGVKD. Trimming took 3 bases from V and 9 from J, leaving 6 bases between them. The CDR3, as DNA: TGTGCCATCAGTGAAGGGCCTTCACCCCTCCACTTT. This encodes CAISEGPSPLHF.

V and J are TRBV6-4 and TRBJ2-3, with D tentatively TRBD2 (8 bases). Deletions cut 3 bases from V and 1 base from J, with 17 bases between. Germline assignment: CDR1 MRHNA and CDR2 SNTAGT. This CDR3 has 17 amino acids. In nucleotides, the CDR3 is TGTGCCAGCAGTGAACAATATAGCGGGACAGGCACAGATACGCAGTATTTT. Protein product: CASSEQYSGTGTDTQYF.

With regard to this clone: The junction departs from the called germline gene at one end, perhaps through a read error. The chain employs TRBV7-9 and TRBJ2-2; TRBD2 matches 8 bases. This CDR3 is 11 amino acids long. CDR1 is SEHNR, CDR2 FQNEAQ, per germline (reference sequence). The CDR3 sequence: CASTPGGGLFF. The CDR3, as DNA: TGTGCCAGCACCCCGGGAGGGGGGCTGTTTTTT. The full variable domain, its missing parts supplied by reference TRBV7-9 and TRBJ2-2, is DTGVSQNPRHKITKRGQNVTFRCDPISEHNRLYWYRQTLGQGPEFLTYFQNEAQLEKSRLLSDRFSAERPKGSFSTLEIQRTEQGDSAMYLCASTPGGGLFFGEGSRLTVL.

The CDR3 here is CASSYPAQGLDGYTF. The CDR3 DNA reads as TGTGCCAGCAGCTATCCTGCACAGGGGCTGGATGGCTACACCTTC. The V and J genes are TRBV11-2 and TRBJ1-2; 7 bases match TRBD1. The germline V gene encodes CDR1 SGHAT and CDR2 FQNNGV. The CDR3 runs to 15 residues. V gave up 4 bases and J gave up 6 bases; unmatched junction bases: 11.

CDR3 amino acids: CASSLLAGVGNEQFF. CDR3 nucleotides: TGTGCCAGCAGCTTACTGGCGGGCGTGGGCAATGAGCAGTTCTTC. The chain links TRBV11-2 to TRBJ2-1, with D perhaps TRBD2 (5 bases). V gave up 2 bases and J gave up 6 bases, with 14 bases separating them. The CDR3 is made up of 15 amino acids. Germline V gene data show CDR1 as SGHAT and CDR2 as FQNNGV.

This chain links TRBV30 with TRBJ2-5; D not certain. Trimming pared 1 base from V and 7 bases from J, leaving 10 bases between. The CDR3 sequence is 12 residues long. Germline V gives CDR1 GTSNPN, CDR2 SVGIG (reference sequence). The CDR3 sequence: CAWSGGTGTQYF. The CDR3 DNA reads TGTGCCTGGAGTGGGGGTACGGGGACCCAGTACTTC.

The chain joins TRBV3-1 (or the pseudogene TRBV3-2) to TRBJ1-6; D not certain. The CDR3 loop spans 15 amino acids. The V gene lost 1 base and the J gene lost 7 bases, with 11 bases spanning the gap. CDR1 LGHDT and CDR2 YNNKEL come from the germline V gene (reference sequence). The CDR3 coding sequence is TGTGCCAGCAGCCAAGGGTGGGGAATAAATTCACCCCTCCACTTT. This gives the protein CASSQGWGINSPLHF.

The rearrangement uses TRBV5-4 and TRBJ1-5; 11 bases map to TRBD1. This CDR3 region has 17 residues. The germline V gene encodes CDR1 SGHNT and CDR2 YYREEE (reference sequence). V lost 4 bases, J lost 1 base, and 7 bases stayed unmatched. For the CDR3, the DNA is TGTGCCAGCAGCCTTGGGACAGGGGGAGTGAGCAATCAGCCCCAGCATTTT. Translation gives CASSLGTGGVSNQPQHF.

This clone came up a few times. The chain employs TRBV2 and TRBJ2-1; perhaps TRBD2 as D (5 bases). Germline assignment: CDR1 SNHLY and CDR2 FYNNEI. The ends were cut back, 0 bases at V and 4 bases at J, with 16 bases in the middle. CDR3 length equals 17 residues. CDR3 sequence (DNA): TGTGCCAGCAGTGAAGCGAAAGGAGCGGAGATTTACAATGAGCAGTTCTTC. Its protein is CASSEAKGAEIYNEQFF.

The rearrangement links TRBV2 to TRBJ1-2; D not resolved. Trimming left V 4 bases short and J 2 bases short, with 8 bases between. The germline V gene has CDR1 SNHLY and CDR2 FYNNEI. There are 13 residues in the CDR3. The CDR3 loop reads CASSVDRNYGYTF. CDR3 nucleotides: TGTGCCAGCAGTGTAGATCGGAACTATGGCTACACCTTC.

The chain has TRBV28 and TRBJ1-2; D is undetermined. V was pared by 2 bases and J by 8 bases, with 15 bases between. Germline CDR1 is MDHEN and CDR2 is SYDVKM. The CDR3 has 14 amino acids. CDR3 nucleotide sequence: TGTGCCAGCAGTTTAGGGGATCGAATATGGGGCTACACCTTC. Its translation is CASSLGDRIWGYTF.

The table lists this clone with a few counts. The chain carries TRBV2 and TRBJ1-5; no clear D gene. Germline V gives CDR1 SNHLY, CDR2 FYNNEI. V lost 8 bases and J 5 bases, leaving 13 bases between the germline ends. CDR3 length equals 13 residues. CDR3 bases: TGTGCCAGCGAGCGGGATGGGGATCAGCCCCAGCATTTT. This codes for CASERDGDQPQHF.

The chain combines TRBV6-1 with TRBJ2-1; tentatively, D is TRBD1 (5 bases). CDR3 length: 13 residues. The ends were cut back, 0 bases at V and 15 bases at J, with 15 bases in the middle. Germline CDR1 reads MNHNS; CDR2 reads SASEGT. CDR3 residues: CASSEAERGSRFF. The CDR3 DNA sequence: TGTGCCAGCAGTGAAGCAGAAAGGGGCTCGCGGTTCTTC.

A word on this clone: The sample holds other DNA sequences that translate to the same CDR3. V and J are TRBV27 and TRBJ2-7; D remains unclear. Germline loops: CDR1 MNHEY, CDR2 SMNVEV (reference sequence). This CDR3 has 13 residues. The V end lost 2 bases, the J end lost 0 bases, and 5 bases lay between the germline ends. As DNA, the CDR3 is TGTGCCAGCAGTTTAAGGGACTCCTACGAGCAGTACTTC. Translating gives CASSLRDSYEQYF.

The V and J genes are TRBV2 and TRBJ2-3; 8 nucleotides agree with TRBD1. The V segment lost 1 base and the J segment 0 bases; nucleotides outside the gene matches: 0. This CDR3 is 15 amino acids long. Germline V CDR1 and CDR2: SNHLY, FYNNEI. CDR3 residues: CASSEGTGSTDTQYF. The CDR3 DNA is TGTGCCAGCAGTGAAGGGACAGGGAGCACAGATACGCAGTATTTT.

J is TRBJ2-7 and V is TRBV6-6; TRBD2 is a possible D gene (6 bases). The CDR3 consists of 15 residues. V dropped 7 bases and J dropped 0 bases, with 16 bases sitting between them. Germline V gives CDR1 MNHNY, CDR2 SVGAGI (reference sequence). CDR3 amino acids: CASNYEAGSSYEQYF. The CDR3 bases are TGTGCCAGCAACTACGAGGCGGGAAGCTCCTACGAGCAGTACTTC.

This chain connects TRBV20-1 to TRBJ1-4; D uncertain. Germline V CDR1 and CDR2: DFQATT, SNEGSKA (reference sequence). V was cut by 6 bases and J by 8 bases, with 10 bases left in between. The CDR3 has 11 residues. The CDR3 loop is CSATETEKLFF. The CDR3 bases are TGCAGTGCCACCGAGACGGAAAAACTGTTTTTT.

This chain connects TRBV29-1 to TRBJ2-3; D gene unclear. The CDR3 sequence is 15 residues long. With 4 bases removed from V and 0 bases from J, the gap between germline ends came to 14 bases. CDR1 SQVTM and CDR2 ANQGSEA come from the germline V gene. DNA for the CDR3: TGCAGCGTTGGATCTTGGGGAACTAGCACAGATACGCAGTATTTT. Amino acid sequence: CSVGSWGTSTDTQYF.